Included here is one T cell receptor (beta chain) sequence, with context. The entry originates in a study of technical replicates of blood from several donors. Unmatched junction bases numbered 7, after V lost 5 bases and J lost 2 bases. CDR3 length equals 15 residues. Germline CDR1 reads SGHNT; CDR2 reads YYREEE (reference sequence). Produced via immunoSEQ multiplex PCR; TCRdb's table is partial and in-frame only. The top ten hold 4.2% of the sample, which has roughly 50,000 clones, around 93% seen once. The source is a human donor in good health. Some clones in this sample may be carry-over from other donors' samples. V is TRBV5-4 and J is TRBJ2-3, with TRBD2 matching over 8 bases. The sequenced sample consisted of PBMCs. The CDR3 DNA reads as TGTGCCAGCAGTTTCGGGGGGGGGCTCACAGATACGCAGTATTTT. It codes for CASSFGGGLTDTQYF.